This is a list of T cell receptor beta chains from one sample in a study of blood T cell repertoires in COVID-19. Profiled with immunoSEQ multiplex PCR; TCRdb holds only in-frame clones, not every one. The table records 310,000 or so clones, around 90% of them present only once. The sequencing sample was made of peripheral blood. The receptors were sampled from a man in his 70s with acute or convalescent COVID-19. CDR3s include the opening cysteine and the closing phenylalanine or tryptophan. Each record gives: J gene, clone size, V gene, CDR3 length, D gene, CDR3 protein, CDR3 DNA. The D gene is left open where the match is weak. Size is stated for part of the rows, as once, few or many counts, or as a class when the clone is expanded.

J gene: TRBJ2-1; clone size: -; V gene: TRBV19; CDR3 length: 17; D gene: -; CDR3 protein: CASSISHGGIISNEQFF; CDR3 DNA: TGTGCCAGTAGTATCTCCCATGGCGGGATTATCTCCAATGAGCAGTTCTTC
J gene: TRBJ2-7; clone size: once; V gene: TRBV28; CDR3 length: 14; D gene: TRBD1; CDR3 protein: CASSLAGQAYEQYF; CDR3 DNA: TGTGCCAGCAGTTTGGCAGGACAGGCCTACGAGCAGTACTTC
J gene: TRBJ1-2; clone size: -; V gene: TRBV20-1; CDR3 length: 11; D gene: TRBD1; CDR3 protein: CSASGQAGYTF; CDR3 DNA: TGCAGTGCTAGCGGACAGGCTGGCTACACCTTC
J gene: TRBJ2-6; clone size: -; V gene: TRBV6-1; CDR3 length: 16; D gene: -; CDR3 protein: CASSDLRYSGANVLTF; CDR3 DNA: TGTGCCAGCAGTGATCTTCGGTACTCTGGGGCCAACGTCCTGACTTTC
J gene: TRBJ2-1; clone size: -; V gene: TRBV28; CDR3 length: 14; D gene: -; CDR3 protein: CASSLTELVSEQFF; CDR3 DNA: TGTGCCAGCAGTCTTACAGAACTAGTTTCTGAGCAGTTCTTC
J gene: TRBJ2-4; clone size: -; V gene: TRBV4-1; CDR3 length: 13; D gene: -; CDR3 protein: CASSQVAGNIQYF; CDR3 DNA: TGCGCCAGCAGCCAAGTAGCCGGAAACATTCAGTACTTC
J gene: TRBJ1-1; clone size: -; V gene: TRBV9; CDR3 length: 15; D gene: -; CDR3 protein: CASSPRWGEGTEAFF; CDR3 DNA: TGTGCCAGCAGCCCCCGGTGGGGGGAAGGCACTGAAGCTTTCTTT
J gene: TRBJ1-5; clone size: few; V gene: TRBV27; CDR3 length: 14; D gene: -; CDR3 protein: CASSPHYPGQPQHF; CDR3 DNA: TGTGCCAGCAGTCCTCATTACCCGGGTCAGCCCCAGCATTTT
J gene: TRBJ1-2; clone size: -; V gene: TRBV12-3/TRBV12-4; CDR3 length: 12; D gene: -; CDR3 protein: CASSAGNYGYTF; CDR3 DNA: TGTGCCAGCAGCGCGGGGAACTATGGCTACACCTTC
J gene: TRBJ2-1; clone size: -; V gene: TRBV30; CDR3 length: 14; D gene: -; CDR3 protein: CAWNGLAAYNEQFF; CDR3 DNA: TGTGCCTGGAATGGCCTAGCTGCCTACAATGAGCAGTTCTTC
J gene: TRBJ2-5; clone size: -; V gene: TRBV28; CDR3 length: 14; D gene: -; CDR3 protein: CASSIPRGQETQYF; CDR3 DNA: TGTGCCAGCAGTATCCCCAGGGGACAAGAGACCCAGTACTTC
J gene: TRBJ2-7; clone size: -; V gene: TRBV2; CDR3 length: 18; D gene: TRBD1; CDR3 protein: CASSDTSGQGVATDEQYF; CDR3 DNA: TGTGCCAGCAGTGATACGTCCGGACAGGGGGTAGCTACGGACGAGCAGTACTTC
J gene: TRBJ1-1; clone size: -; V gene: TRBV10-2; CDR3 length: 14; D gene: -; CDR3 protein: CASSRTPGGTEAFF; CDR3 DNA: TGCGCCAGCAGTAGGACTCCCGGAGGGACTGAAGCTTTCTTT
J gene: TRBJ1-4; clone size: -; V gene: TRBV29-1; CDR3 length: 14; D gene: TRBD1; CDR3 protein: CSVAGGGLSEKLFF; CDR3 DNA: TGCAGCGTGGCAGGGGGCGGGCTCAGTGAAAAACTGTTTTTT
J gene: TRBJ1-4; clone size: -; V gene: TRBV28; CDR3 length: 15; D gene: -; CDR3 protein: CASSLPLRGTEKLFF; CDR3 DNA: TGTGCCAGCAGTTTACCCTTAAGGGGAACTGAAAAACTGTTTTTT
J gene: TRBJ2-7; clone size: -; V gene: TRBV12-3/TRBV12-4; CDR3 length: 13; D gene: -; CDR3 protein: CASSRNRVDEQYF; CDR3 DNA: TGTGCCAGCAGTAGAAACAGGGTCGACGAGCAGTACTTC
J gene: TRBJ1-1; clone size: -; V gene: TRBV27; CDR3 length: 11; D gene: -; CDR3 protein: CASSRREGAFF; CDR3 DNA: TGTGCCAGCAGCCGGCGAGAGGGCGCTTTCTTT
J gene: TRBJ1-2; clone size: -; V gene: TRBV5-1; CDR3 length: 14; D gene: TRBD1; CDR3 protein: CASSSGQGAYGYTF; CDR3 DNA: TGCGCCAGCAGCTCGGGACAGGGGGCCTATGGCTACACCTTC
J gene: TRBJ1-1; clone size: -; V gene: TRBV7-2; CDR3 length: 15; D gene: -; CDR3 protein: CASSLEGGANTEAFF; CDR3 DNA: TGTGCCAGCAGCTTAGAAGGGGGGGCGAACACTGAAGCTTTCTTT
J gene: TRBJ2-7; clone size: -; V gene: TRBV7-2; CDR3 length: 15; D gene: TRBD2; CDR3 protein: CASSSSRGSSYEQYF; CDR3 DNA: TGTGCCAGCAGCTCTTCACGCGGGAGCTCCTACGAGCAGTACTTC
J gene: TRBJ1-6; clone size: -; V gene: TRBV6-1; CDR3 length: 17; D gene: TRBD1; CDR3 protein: CASSETRGGQHNSPLHF; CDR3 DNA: TGTGCCAGCAGTGAAACCCGAGGGGGACAGCATAATTCACCCCTCCACTTT
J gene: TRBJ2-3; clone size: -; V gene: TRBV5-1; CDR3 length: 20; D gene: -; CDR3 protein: CASSLVFAGYHAGRTDTQYF; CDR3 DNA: TGCGCCAGCAGCTTGGTCTTCGCGGGGTATCATGCGGGGCGGACAGATACGCAGTATTTT
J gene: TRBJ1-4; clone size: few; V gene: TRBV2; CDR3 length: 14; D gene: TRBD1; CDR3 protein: CASSVVTGREKLFF; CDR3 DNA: TGTGCCAGCAGTGTGGTGACAGGGCGTGAAAAACTGTTTTTT
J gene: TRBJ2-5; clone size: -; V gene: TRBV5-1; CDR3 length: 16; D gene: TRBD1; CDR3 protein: CASSLEWGQSAETQYF; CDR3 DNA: TGCGCCAGCAGCTTGGAATGGGGACAGTCTGCGGAGACCCAGTACTTC
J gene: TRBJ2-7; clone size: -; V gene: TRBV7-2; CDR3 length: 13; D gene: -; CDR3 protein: CASSLALAYEQYF; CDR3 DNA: TGTGCCAGCAGTTTAGCGTTAGCCTACGAGCAGTACTTC
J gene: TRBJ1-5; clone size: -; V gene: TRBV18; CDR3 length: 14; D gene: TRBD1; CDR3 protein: CASSKDRVNQPQHF; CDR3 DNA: TGTGCCAGCTCAAAGGACAGGGTAAATCAGCCCCAGCATTTT
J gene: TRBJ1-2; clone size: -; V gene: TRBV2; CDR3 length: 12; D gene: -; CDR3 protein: CASSAGAYGYTF; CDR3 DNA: TGTGCCAGCAGTGCAGGGGCCTATGGCTACACCTTC
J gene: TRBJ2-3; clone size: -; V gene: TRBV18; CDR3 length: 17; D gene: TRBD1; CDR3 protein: CASSPPSGGMITDTQYF; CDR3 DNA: TGTGCCAGCTCACCACCGTCAGGGGGCATGATCACAGATACGCAGTATTTT
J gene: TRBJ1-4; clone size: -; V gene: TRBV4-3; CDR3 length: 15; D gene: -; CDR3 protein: CASSQDVAANEKLFF; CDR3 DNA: TGCGCCAGCAGCCAAGATGTGGCAGCTAATGAAAAACTGTTTTTT
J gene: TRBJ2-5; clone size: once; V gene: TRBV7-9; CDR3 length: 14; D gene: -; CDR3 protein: CASSLSTGEATQYF; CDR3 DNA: TGTGCCAGCAGCTTATCCACAGGGGAGGCGACCCAGTACTTC
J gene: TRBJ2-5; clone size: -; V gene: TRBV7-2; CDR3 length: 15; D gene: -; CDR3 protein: CASSYNRGIEETQYF; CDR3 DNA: TGTGCCAGCAGCTATAACAGAGGGATAGAGGAGACCCAGTACTTC
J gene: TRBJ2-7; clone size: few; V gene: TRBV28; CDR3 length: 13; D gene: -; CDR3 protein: CASQDSLGNEQYF; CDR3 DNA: TGTGCCAGCCAGGACTCTCTTGGGAACGAGCAGTACTTC
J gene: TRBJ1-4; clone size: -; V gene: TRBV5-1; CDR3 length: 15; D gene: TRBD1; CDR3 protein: CASSLAGTENEKLFF; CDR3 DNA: TGCGCCAGCAGCTTGGCCGGGACAGAAAATGAAAAACTGTTTTTT
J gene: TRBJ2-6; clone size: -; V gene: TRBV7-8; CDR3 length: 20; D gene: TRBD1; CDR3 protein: CASSLASWGQGASGANVLTF; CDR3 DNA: TGTGCCAGCAGCTTAGCTAGTTGGGGACAGGGGGCATCTGGGGCCAACGTCCTGACTTTC
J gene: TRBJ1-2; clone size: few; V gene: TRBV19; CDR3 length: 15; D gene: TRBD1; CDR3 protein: CASSTRDRGNYGYTF; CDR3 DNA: TGTGCCAGTAGTACCCGGGACAGGGGTAACTATGGCTACACCTTC
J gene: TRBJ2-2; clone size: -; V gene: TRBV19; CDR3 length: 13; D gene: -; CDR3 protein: CASSRQVGGELFF; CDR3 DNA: TGTGCCAGTAGTAGACAGGTCGGCGGGGAGCTGTTTTTT
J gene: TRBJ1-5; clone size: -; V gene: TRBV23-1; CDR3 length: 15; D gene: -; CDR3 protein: CASSQSGQENQPQHF; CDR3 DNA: TGCGCCAGCAGTCAATCAGGTCAGGAAAATCAGCCCCAGCATTTT
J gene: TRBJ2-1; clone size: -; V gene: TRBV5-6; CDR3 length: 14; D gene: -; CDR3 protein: CASSARRGISEQFF; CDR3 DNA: TGTGCCAGCAGCGCCCGGCGGGGAATAAGTGAGCAGTTCTTC
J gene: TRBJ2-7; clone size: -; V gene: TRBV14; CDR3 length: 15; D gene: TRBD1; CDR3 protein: CASRGSGQGSYEQYF; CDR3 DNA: TGTGCCAGCCGTGGATCTGGACAGGGTTCCTACGAGCAGTACTTC
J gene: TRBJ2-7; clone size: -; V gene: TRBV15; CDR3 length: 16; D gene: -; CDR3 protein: CATSRGTGTPHYEQYF; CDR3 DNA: TGTGCCACCAGCAGAGGAACCGGGACACCACATTACGAGCAGTACTTC
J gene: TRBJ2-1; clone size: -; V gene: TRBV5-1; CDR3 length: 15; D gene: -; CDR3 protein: CASSLDSDTYNEQFF; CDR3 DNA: TGCGCCAGCAGCTTGGATTCGGACACCTACAATGAGCAGTTCTTC